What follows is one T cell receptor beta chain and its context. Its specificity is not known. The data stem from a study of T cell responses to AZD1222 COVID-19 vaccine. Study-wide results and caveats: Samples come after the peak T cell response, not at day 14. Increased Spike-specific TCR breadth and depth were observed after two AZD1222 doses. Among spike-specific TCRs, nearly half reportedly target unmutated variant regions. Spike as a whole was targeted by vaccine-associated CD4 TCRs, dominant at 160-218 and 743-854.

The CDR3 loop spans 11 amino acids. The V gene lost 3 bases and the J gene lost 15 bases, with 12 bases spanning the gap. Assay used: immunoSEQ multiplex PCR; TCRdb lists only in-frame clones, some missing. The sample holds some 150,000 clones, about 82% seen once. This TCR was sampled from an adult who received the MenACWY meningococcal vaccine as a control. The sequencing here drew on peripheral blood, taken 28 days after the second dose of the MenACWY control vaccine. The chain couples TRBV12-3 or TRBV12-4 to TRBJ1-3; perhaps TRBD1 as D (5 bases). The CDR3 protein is CASSLGVVGYF. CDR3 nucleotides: TGTGCCAGCAGTTTGGGGGTGGTCGGATATTTT.